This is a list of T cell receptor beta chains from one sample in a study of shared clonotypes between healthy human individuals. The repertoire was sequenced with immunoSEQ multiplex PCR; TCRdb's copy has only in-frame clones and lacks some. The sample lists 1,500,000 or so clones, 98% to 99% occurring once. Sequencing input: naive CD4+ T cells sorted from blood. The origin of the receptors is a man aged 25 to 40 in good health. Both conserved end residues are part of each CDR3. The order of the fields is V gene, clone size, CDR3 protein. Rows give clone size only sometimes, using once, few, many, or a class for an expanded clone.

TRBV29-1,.,CSVETAGVGTDTQYF
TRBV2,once,CASSEDSGRMYEQYF
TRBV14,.,CASSQQLADSEETQYF
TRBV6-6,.,CASSAGNLQF
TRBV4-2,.,CASSQPRSRGTEAFF
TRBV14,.,CASNPSGTGFQYF
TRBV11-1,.,CASSLVTSGGSLRPGELFF
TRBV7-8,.,CASSLVGGYNEQFF
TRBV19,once,CASSKLAGVTNEQFF
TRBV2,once,CASHDQGAGSQPQHF
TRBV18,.,CASSPVAQETQYF
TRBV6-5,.,CASRSYGGTDTQYF
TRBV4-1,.,CASSQEKQAGGAETQYF
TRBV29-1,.,CSGGLVGHEQYF
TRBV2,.,CASAVVTGAEAFF
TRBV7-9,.,CASSLGYTEAFF
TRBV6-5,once,CASSYSGVLSYEQYF
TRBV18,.,CASSLGQGGNTEAFF
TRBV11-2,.,CASRRTSGKYEQYF
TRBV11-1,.,CASSPALGLPANEKLFF
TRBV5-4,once,CASSLYGQGARNIQYF
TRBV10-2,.,CASSDRRSQHNSGNTIYF
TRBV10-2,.,CASSRIQWQGAPRGEQYF
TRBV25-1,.,CASSVAGLAKNIQYF
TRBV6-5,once,CASSYSSRAPYEQYF
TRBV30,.,CAWVGQGRNEQYF
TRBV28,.,CASSPPGLAEETQYF
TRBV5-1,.,CASSFPSGSTDTQYF
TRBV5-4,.,CASSEGLAGPTDTQYF
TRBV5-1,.,CASSLAERGAPHVFYEQYF
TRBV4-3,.,CASSQGLSGLGSSYEQYF
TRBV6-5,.,CATKGTGLEPQHF
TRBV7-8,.,CASRYRDRVSGGSYNEQFF
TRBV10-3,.,CAISAQGRYNEQFF
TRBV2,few,CASSEGTTWEATYEQYF
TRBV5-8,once,CASSLIRTTNYGYTF
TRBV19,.,CASSLRTSGTFGSYEQYF
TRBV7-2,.,CASSFGLPNSQPQHF
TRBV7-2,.,CASSPGLAQGQFF
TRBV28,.,CASSFHGGTGNQPQHF
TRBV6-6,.,CASSSGGSLYNEQFF
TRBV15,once,CATSLRLSQYNEQFF
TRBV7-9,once,CASSPKGGPGDTGELFF
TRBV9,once,CASSVGQGNTIYF
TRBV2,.,CASSSGRPSYEQYF
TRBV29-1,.,CSVLLGGMTQYF
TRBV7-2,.,CASSLEEGFYGYTF
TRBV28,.,CASSLASVLGGNTEAFF
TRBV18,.,CASSPLQGENTIYF
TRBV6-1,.,CASIRGANYGYTF
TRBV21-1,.,CASSKLVFIRTGEDQPQHF
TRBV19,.,CASSRITGNPNEKLFF